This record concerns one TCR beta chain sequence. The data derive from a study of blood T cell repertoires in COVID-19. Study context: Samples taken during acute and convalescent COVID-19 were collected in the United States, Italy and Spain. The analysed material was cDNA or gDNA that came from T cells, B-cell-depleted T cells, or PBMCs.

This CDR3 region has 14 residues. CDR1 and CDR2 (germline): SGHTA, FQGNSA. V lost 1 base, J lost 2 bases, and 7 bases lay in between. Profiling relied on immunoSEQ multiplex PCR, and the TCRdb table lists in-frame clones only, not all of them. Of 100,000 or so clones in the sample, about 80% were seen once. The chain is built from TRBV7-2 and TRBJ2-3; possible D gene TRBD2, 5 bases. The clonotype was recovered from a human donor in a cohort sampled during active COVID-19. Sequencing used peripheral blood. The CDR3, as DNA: TGTGCCAGCAGCTTAGTGGGAGACACAGATACGCAGTATTTT. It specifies CASSLVGDTDTQYF.